These T cell receptor beta chains were read from a single sample in a study of OX40 agonist ivuxolimab in advanced cancers. Sequenced by immunoSEQ multiplex PCR; TCRdb stores in-frame clones only, minus some. The sample holds around 64,000 clones, about 89% seen once. The source material was CD4+ or CD8+ T cells sorted from blood, sampled in a trial of the OX40 agonist ivuxolimab. The receptors shown here come from an adult with an advanced solid tumor such as melanoma, head and neck, liver or kidney cancer. Each CDR3 is given with its conserved first and last residue. D genes are given only for firm matches. Only part of the rows carry a size: once, few, many, or a class if the clone is expanded.

cdr3_aa: CASSVSSGYQETQYF
cdr3_nt: TGTGCCAGCAGCGTAAGTAGCGGTTACCAAGAGACCCAGTACTTC
d_call: NA
clone_size: NA
cdr3_length: 15
v_call: TRBV9
j_call: TRBJ2-5

cdr3_aa: CASSYHRAYGYTF
cdr3_nt: TGTGCCAGCAGTTACCACAGGGCCTATGGCTACACCTTC
d_call: NA
clone_size: NA
cdr3_length: 13
v_call: TRBV6-6
j_call: TRBJ1-2

cdr3_aa: CSVEEDITYEQYF
cdr3_nt: TGCAGCGTTGAAGAGGACATAACCTACGAGCAGTACTTC
d_call: NA
clone_size: NA
cdr3_length: 13
v_call: TRBV29-1
j_call: TRBJ2-7

cdr3_aa: CASSQGQVPGYGYTF
cdr3_nt: TGTGCCAGCAGCCAGGGACAGGTCCCCGGCTATGGCTACACCTTC
d_call: TRBD1
clone_size: NA
cdr3_length: 15
v_call: TRBV28
j_call: TRBJ1-2

cdr3_aa: CASSPPGAGEGTGELFF
cdr3_nt: TGTGCCAGCAGCCCCCCGGGGGCGGGAGAAGGCACCGGGGAGCTGTTTTTT
d_call: NA
clone_size: NA
cdr3_length: 17
v_call: TRBV5-5
j_call: TRBJ2-2

cdr3_aa: CASSIEDRGRTYF
cdr3_nt: TGTGCCAGTAGTATAGAGGACAGGGGTCGGACGTACTTC
d_call: TRBD1
clone_size: once
cdr3_length: 13
v_call: TRBV19
j_call: TRBJ2-7

cdr3_aa: CSGDSSSGEYGYTF
cdr3_nt: TGCAGCGGGGACTCATCGTCCGGCGAATATGGCTACACCTTC
d_call: NA
clone_size: NA
cdr3_length: 14
v_call: TRBV29-1
j_call: TRBJ1-2

cdr3_aa: CASSLGLGVGYEQYF
cdr3_nt: TGTGCCAGCAGCTTGGGGTTGGGAGTTGGTTACGAGCAGTACTTC
d_call: NA
clone_size: NA
cdr3_length: 15
v_call: TRBV5-6
j_call: TRBJ2-7

cdr3_aa: CASSYTGRDTYEQYF
cdr3_nt: TGTGCCAGCAGTTACACGGGACGGGATACCTACGAGCAGTACTTC
d_call: NA
clone_size: NA
cdr3_length: 15
v_call: TRBV6-5
j_call: TRBJ2-7

cdr3_aa: CASRGTGGTDTQYF
cdr3_nt: TGTGCCAGCAGGGGGACAGGGGGCACAGATACGCAGTATTTT
d_call: TRBD1
clone_size: NA
cdr3_length: 14
v_call: TRBV6-5
j_call: TRBJ2-3

cdr3_aa: CASSLGQGSYGYTF
cdr3_nt: TGTGCCAGCAGTCTGGGACAGGGGAGCTATGGCTACACCTTC
d_call: TRBD1
clone_size: NA
cdr3_length: 14
v_call: TRBV28
j_call: TRBJ1-2

cdr3_aa: CASRRGGQGYGYTF
cdr3_nt: TGTGCCAGCAGGCGCGGGGGACAGGGGTATGGCTACACCTTC
d_call: TRBD1
clone_size: NA
cdr3_length: 14
v_call: TRBV6-5
j_call: TRBJ1-2

cdr3_aa: CASRDRYGYTF
cdr3_nt: TGTGCCAGTAGAGACCGCTATGGCTACACCTTC
d_call: NA
clone_size: NA
cdr3_length: 11
v_call: TRBV19
j_call: TRBJ1-2

cdr3_aa: CASSLLGNWELFF
cdr3_nt: TGTGCCAGCAGCTTGCTGGGGAATTGGGAGCTGTTTTTT
d_call: NA
clone_size: NA
cdr3_length: 13
v_call: TRBV5-8
j_call: TRBJ2-2

cdr3_aa: CASSYQGRIYGYTF
cdr3_nt: TGTGCCAGCAGTTACCAGGGGAGGATCTATGGCTACACCTTC
d_call: NA
clone_size: NA
cdr3_length: 14
v_call: TRBV2
j_call: TRBJ1-2

cdr3_aa: CASSNLYEQYF
cdr3_nt: TGTGCCAGCAGTAATCTCTACGAGCAGTACTTC
d_call: NA
clone_size: NA
cdr3_length: 11
v_call: TRBV6-1
j_call: TRBJ2-7

cdr3_aa: CASSYGETYEQYF
cdr3_nt: TGTGCCAGCAGTTACGGGGAGACCTACGAGCAGTACTTC
d_call: NA
clone_size: NA
cdr3_length: 13
v_call: TRBV6-5
j_call: TRBJ2-7

cdr3_aa: CASRRPGRGYSYEQYF
cdr3_nt: TGTGCCAGCAGACGCCCTGGGCGGGGGTACTCCTACGAGCAGTACTTC
d_call: TRBD2
clone_size: NA
cdr3_length: 16
v_call: TRBV11-2
j_call: TRBJ2-7

cdr3_aa: CSVAGTGGLDEQYF
cdr3_nt: TGCAGCGTTGCAGGGACAGGGGGCTTGGATGAGCAGTACTTC
d_call: TRBD1
clone_size: NA
cdr3_length: 14
v_call: TRBV29-1
j_call: TRBJ2-5

cdr3_aa: CASSLGTEVGEQFF
cdr3_nt: TGTGCCAGCAGCTTGGGAACAGAGGTGGGTGAGCAGTTCTTC
d_call: NA
clone_size: once
cdr3_length: 14
v_call: TRBV5-6
j_call: TRBJ2-1

cdr3_aa: CASRGTDFYGYTF
cdr3_nt: TGTGCCAGCAGAGGGACGGATTTCTATGGCTACACCTTC
d_call: NA
clone_size: NA
cdr3_length: 13
v_call: TRBV5-4
j_call: TRBJ1-2

cdr3_aa: CASRFDPRGSNQPQHF
cdr3_nt: TGCGCCAGCAGATTTGACCCGCGGGGTAGCAATCAGCCCCAGCATTTT
d_call: NA
clone_size: NA
cdr3_length: 16
v_call: TRBV10-2
j_call: TRBJ1-5

cdr3_aa: CASSRPSGGDTGELFF
cdr3_nt: TGTGCCAGCAGTCGTCCTAGCGGGGGGGACACCGGGGAGCTGTTTTTT
d_call: TRBD2
clone_size: NA
cdr3_length: 16
v_call: TRBV2
j_call: TRBJ2-2

cdr3_aa: CASSLDRANTEAFF
cdr3_nt: TGCGCCAGCAGCTTGGACAGGGCGAACACTGAAGCTTTCTTT
d_call: NA
clone_size: NA
cdr3_length: 14
v_call: TRBV5-1
j_call: TRBJ1-1

cdr3_aa: CASSDGGLGNQPQHF
cdr3_nt: TGTGCCAGCAGTGACGGGGGTTTAGGCAATCAGCCCCAGCATTTT
d_call: NA
clone_size: NA
cdr3_length: 15
v_call: TRBV25-1
j_call: TRBJ1-5

cdr3_aa: CSVTPYNEQFF
cdr3_nt: TGCAGCGTTACACCATACAATGAGCAGTTCTTC
d_call: NA
clone_size: NA
cdr3_length: 11
v_call: TRBV29-1
j_call: TRBJ2-1

cdr3_aa: CASKDPGEETQYF
cdr3_nt: TGCGCCAGCAAGGACCCAGGGGAAGAGACCCAGTACTTC
d_call: NA
clone_size: NA
cdr3_length: 13
v_call: TRBV5-1
j_call: TRBJ2-5

cdr3_aa: CASSSLLGLAYEQYF
cdr3_nt: TGCGCCAGCAGCTCATTGTTGGGACTAGCCTACGAGCAGTACTTC
d_call: TRBD2
clone_size: NA
cdr3_length: 15
v_call: TRBV5-1
j_call: TRBJ2-7

cdr3_aa: CASSLPGGPNQPQHF
cdr3_nt: TGCGCCAGCAGCCTCCCAGGGGGCCCTAATCAGCCCCAGCATTTT
d_call: TRBD1
clone_size: NA
cdr3_length: 15
v_call: TRBV4-1
j_call: TRBJ1-5

cdr3_aa: CASSLPVQGFEAFF
cdr3_nt: TGTGCCAGCAGTTTACCCGTGCAGGGATTTGAAGCTTTCTTT
d_call: NA
clone_size: few
cdr3_length: 14
v_call: TRBV28
j_call: TRBJ1-1

cdr3_aa: CASSLQGPSYNEQFF
cdr3_nt: TGTGCCAGCAGTTTACAGGGACCTTCCTACAATGAGCAGTTCTTC
d_call: NA
clone_size: NA
cdr3_length: 15
v_call: TRBV28
j_call: TRBJ2-1

cdr3_aa: CASTPPGRPYEQYF
cdr3_nt: TGTGCCAGCACCCCTCCCGGGAGACCCTACGAGCAGTACTTC
d_call: NA
clone_size: NA
cdr3_length: 14
v_call: TRBV5-4
j_call: TRBJ2-7

cdr3_aa: CASSLGLAGGQAKNIQYF
cdr3_nt: TGCGCCAGCAGCCTAGGACTAGCGGGGGGCCAAGCCAAAAACATTCAGTACTTC
d_call: TRBD2
clone_size: NA
cdr3_length: 18
v_call: TRBV4-1
j_call: TRBJ2-4

cdr3_aa: CASMTGTVYLHNEQFF
cdr3_nt: TGTGCCAGCATGACCGGGACAGTTTACCTCCACAATGAGCAGTTCTTC
d_call: TRBD1
clone_size: NA
cdr3_length: 16
v_call: TRBV2
j_call: TRBJ2-1

cdr3_aa: CASSVGGWTDTQYF
cdr3_nt: TGTGCCAGCAGTGTAGGGGGATGGACAGATACGCAGTATTTT
d_call: NA
clone_size: NA
cdr3_length: 14
v_call: TRBV2
j_call: TRBJ2-3

cdr3_aa: CASSSNRQGGTDTQYF
cdr3_nt: TGTGCCAGCTCCTCGAACAGACAGGGAGGCACAGATACGCAGTATTTT
d_call: TRBD1
clone_size: NA
cdr3_length: 16
v_call: TRBV18
j_call: TRBJ2-3

cdr3_aa: CASSKWTANEQFF
cdr3_nt: TGTGCCAGCAGCAAGTGGACCGCTAATGAGCAGTTCTTC
d_call: NA
clone_size: NA
cdr3_length: 13
v_call: TRBV5-8
j_call: TRBJ2-1

cdr3_aa: CASSPRGSGGVNTGELFF
cdr3_nt: TGCGCCAGCAGCCCTCGAGGTAGCGGGGGGGTGAACACCGGGGAGCTGTTTTTT
d_call: TRBD2
clone_size: NA
cdr3_length: 18
v_call: TRBV4-1
j_call: TRBJ2-2

cdr3_aa: CATKGTGLHNEQFF
cdr3_nt: TGTGCCACCAAAGGGACAGGGCTACACAATGAGCAGTTCTTC
d_call: TRBD1
clone_size: NA
cdr3_length: 14
v_call: TRBV6-1
j_call: TRBJ2-1

cdr3_aa: CASSEGTSGGASTDTQYF
cdr3_nt: TGTGCCAGCAGCGAGGGGACTAGCGGGGGGGCCAGCACAGATACGCAGTATTTT
d_call: TRBD2
clone_size: NA
cdr3_length: 18
v_call: TRBV9
j_call: TRBJ2-3